The rows below give T cell receptor beta chains drawn from one sample of a study of blood T cell repertoires in COVID-19. Libraries were prepared by immunoSEQ multiplex PCR; TCRdb keeps only in-frame clonotypes and omits some of them. Of approximately 280,000 clones listed, around 85% are singletons. Specimen: PBMCs or T cells enriched from blood (not recorded which). Every receptor here comes from a woman aged 50 to 65 who had recovered from COVID-19. CDR3s include the opening cysteine and the closing phenylalanine or tryptophan. A D gene is named only where the DNA matches it firmly. Expanded clones are given a class, and other clones once, few, many or no size at all.

clone_size | j_call | v_call | d_call | cdr3_aa | cdr3_nt
NA | TRBJ2-6 | TRBV19 | TRBD1 | CASSTGNGANVLTF | TGTGCCAGCTCGACAGGGAACGGGGCCAACGTCCTGACTTTC
NA | TRBJ2-4 | TRBV6-5 | TRBD2 | CASEGAGVSNIQYF | TGTGCCAGCGAAGGAGCGGGGGTATCGAACATTCAGTACTTC
NA | TRBJ1-2 | TRBV29-1 | NA | CSALTVFYGYTF | TGCAGCGCCCTGACAGTCTTCTATGGCTACACCTTC
NA | TRBJ2-1 | TRBV12-3/TRBV12-4 | NA | CASSPRNEQFF | TGTGCCAGCAGCCCTCGCAATGAGCAGTTCTTC
NA | TRBJ2-3 | TRBV7-2 | NA | CASSLDGALSDTQYF | TGTGCCAGCAGCTTAGATGGGGCCCTTTCAGATACGCAGTATTTT
NA | TRBJ1-1 | TRBV10-3 | NA | CAISDLNTEAFF | TGTGCCATCAGTGATCTTAACACTGAAGCTTTCTTT
NA | TRBJ2-1 | TRBV5-6 | TRBD2 | CASSLLTSGGPNEQFF | TGTGCCAGCAGCTTGCTTACTAGCGGGGGGCCGAATGAGCAGTTCTTC
once | TRBJ1-1 | TRBV12-3/TRBV12-4 | TRBD1 | CASSRGLPEAFF | TGTGCCAGCAGCAGGGGGTTGCCTGAAGCTTTCTTT
NA | TRBJ1-1 | TRBV11-2 | NA | CASSRIQRGYF | TGTGCCAGCAGCCGAATCCAAAGGGGGTACTTT
NA | TRBJ2-7 | TRBV3-1/TRBV3-2 | NA | CASSQALGRGRSSYEQYF | TGTGCCAGCAGCCAAGCGTTAGGTCGCGGGCGCAGCTCCTACGAGCAGTACTTC
many | TRBJ1-2 | TRBV7-8 | NA | CASSSPGDPYGYTF | TGTGCCAGCAGCTCCCCGGGGGACCCCTATGGCTACACCTTC
NA | TRBJ2-7 | TRBV7-9 | NA | CASSFGRDYEQYF | TGTGCCAGCAGCTTCGGCAGGGATTACGAGCAGTACTTC